The rows below give T cell receptor beta chains drawn from one sample of a study of CD8 T cells in ankylosing spondylitis. TCRdb called the 5' RACE reads again in MiXCR, with one record for every CDR3 protein. Of approximately 40,000 distinct CDR3 sequences detected, 6% appear once; the ten largest clones hold 9.5% to 15%. Material: blood, either unsorted or a sorted T cell fraction (not recorded which). These receptor sequences come from a male donor with ankylosing spondylitis or in good health (not recorded which). Each CDR3 is given with its conserved first and last residue. A D gene is named only where the DNA matches it firmly. Size is stated for part of the rows, as once, few or many counts, or as a class when the clone is expanded.

TRBV5-1,-,many,TRBJ2-2,TGCGCCAGCAGCCCCTTTGGGCAGGCCGACACCGGGGAGCTGTTTTTT,CASSPFGQADTGELFF
TRBV20-1,TRBD1,many,TRBJ1-5,TGCAGTGCGCCTGACAGGGGGCTTCAGCCCCAGCATTTT,CSAPDRGLQPQHF
TRBV5-5,TRBD1,many,TRBJ1-1,TGTGCCAGCAGCTCGGGGACAGTGGGCACTGAAGCTTTCTTT,CASSSGTVGTEAFF
TRBV20-1,TRBD1,many,TRBJ1-6,TGCAGTGCTAGCCCCTTCACAGGGGTAGGTTCACCCCTCCACTTT,CSASPFTGVGSPLHF
TRBV29-1,TRBD2,many,TRBJ2-3,TGCAGCGTTGATTCCCTAGCGGTAGGCACAGATACGCAGTATTTT,CSVDSLAVGTDTQYF
TRBV5-1,-,many,TRBJ2-2,TGCGCCAGCAGCCCCCAACTTAGTGCAGGGGAGCTGTTTTTT,CASSPQLSAGELFF
TRBV12-3/TRBV12-4,-,many,TRBJ2-2,TGTGCCAGCATCCCTGACAGCAACACCGGGGAGCTGTTTTTT,CASIPDSNTGELFF
TRBV28,TRBD2,many,TRBJ2-1,TGTGCCAGCAGTTTTACGGGGACGGGGCGGGAGGGCCCTGAGCAGTTCTTC,CASSFTGTGREGPEQFF
TRBV7-2,TRBD1,many,TRBJ2-7,TGTGCCAGCAGCGACCCGGGACAGACCAGCTCCTACGAGCAGTACTTC,CASSDPGQTSSYEQYF
TRBV20-1,-,many,TRBJ1-5,TGCAGTGCTAGGCGGGGAAACAATCAGCCCCAGCATTTT,CSARRGNNQPQHF
TRBV11-2,TRBD2,many,TRBJ2-2,TGTGCCAGCAGTTATTCCCTAGCGGGGGGGCTCACCGGGGAGCTGTTTTTT,CASSYSLAGGLTGELFF
TRBV7-2,-,many,TRBJ2-5,TGTGCCAGCAGCTTAGATTGGTTCCAAGAGACCCAGTACTTC,CASSLDWFQETQYF
TRBV28,-,-,TRBJ2-3,TGTGTCAGCAGCGACTCAGACCACACAGATACGCAGTATTTT,CVSSDSDHTDTQYF
TRBV12-3/TRBV12-4,-,many,TRBJ2-2,TGTGCCAGCAGCCAGGTGGCGGGGGAGCTGTTTTTT,CASSQVAGELFF
TRBV12-3/TRBV12-4,-,many,TRBJ2-5,TGTGCCAGCAGTCGAGGCAGGGAAAGGGAGACCCAGTACTTC,CASSRGRERETQYF
TRBV7-2,-,many,TRBJ2-2,TGTGCCAGCAGCCATACGGTGAACACCGGGGAGCTGTTTTTT,CASSHTVNTGELFF
TRBV7-9,-,many,TRBJ1-1,TGTGCCAGCAGTCCTCAGGGCATGAACACTGAAGCTTTCTTT,CASSPQGMNTEAFF
TRBV7-3,-,many,TRBJ1-6,TGTGCCAGCAGCTTGAGACAGCGTTCACCCCTCCACTTT,CASSLRQRSPLHF
TRBV10-3,-,many,TRBJ2-7,TGTGCCATCAGTGGGGCCCAGGGCGAAAGCTCCTACGAGCAGTACTTC,CAISGAQGESSYEQYF
TRBV5-1,-,many,TRBJ1-1,TGCGCCAGCAGCTTGGGACCGCTGAACACTGAAGCTTTCTTT,CASSLGPLNTEAFF
TRBV20-1,-,many,TRBJ2-7,TGCAGTGCTAGAGATAGGGCGGCTAGTGCGTACGAGCAGTACTTC,CSARDRAASAYEQYF
TRBV14,-,many,TRBJ2-3,TGTGCCAGCAGCCAAGCTCAGGGGACCCTCCCCGATACGCAGTATTTT,CASSQAQGTLPDTQYF
TRBV15,-,many,TRBJ1-2,TGTGCCACCAGCAGAGCCGGAGGTCCCAAGTTTGGCTACACCTTC,CATSRAGGPKFGYTF
TRBV6-5,-,many,TRBJ2-1,TGTGCCAGCAGTTACCGCCGAGGGGGGCCCTACAATGAGCAGTTCTTC,CASSYRRGGPYNEQFF
TRBV7-2,TRBD1,many,TRBJ2-5,TGTGCCAGCAGCGCAGTACAGGGGCCTCAGTGGCCCCAGTACTTC,CASSAVQGPQWPQYF
TRBV25-1,TRBD1,once,TRBJ1-1,TGTGCCAGCAGGGAGACAGGGGTACGAACTGAAGCTTTCTTT,CASRETGVRTEAFF
TRBV7-2,-,many,TRBJ2-7,TGTGCCAGCAGCTACCGGGACGGAGGCTACGAGCAGTACTTC,CASSYRDGGYEQYF
TRBV9,-,many,TRBJ2-7,TGTGCCAGCAGCACCCGGGGAAGCTCCTACGAGCAGTACTTC,CASSTRGSSYEQYF
TRBV11-2,-,-,TRBJ2-7,TGTGCCAGCGGGGTTTATAGCTACGAGCAGAACTTC,CASGVYSYEQNF
TRBV12-3/TRBV12-4,-,many,TRBJ2-3,TGTGCCAGCAGTCCGACCGGGAGCCGTCCTCAGGCAGATACGCAGTATTTT,CASSPTGSRPQADTQYF